A selection of T cell receptor beta chains follows, all from one sample in a study of shared clonotypes between healthy human individuals. The protocol was immunoSEQ multiplex PCR, while the TCRdb copy is restricted to in-frame clones and leaves out a portion. The sample consists of 450,000 or so clones, over 60% of them appearing once. Material: PBMCs. The receptor set was obtained from a middle-aged woman in good health. Some clones in this sample may be carry-over from other donors' samples. Both conserved end residues are part of each CDR3.

J gene,V gene,CDR3 protein
TRBJ1-1,TRBV7-8,CASSLFRGNTEAFF
TRBJ1-1,TRBV29-1,CSVEDLGGKNTEAFF
-,TRBV27,CASRNDRVKSYEQYF
TRBJ2-7,TRBV19,CASSMEQGLAEQYF
TRBJ2-7,TRBV7-6,CASSLGSGPHYEQYF
TRBJ1-2,TRBV18,CASSPGQQDGYTF
TRBJ2-5,TRBV7-7,CASSKDRSETQYF
TRBJ2-1,TRBV15,CATSREGPRNEQFF
TRBJ2-7,TRBV7-9,CASSLSGGALGQYF
TRBJ2-7,TRBV11-3,CASSLTESYEQYF
TRBJ1-5,TRBV6-6,CASSYSTAETPQHF
TRBJ1-4,TRBV21-1,CASSKARERGEKLFF
TRBJ1-1,TRBV4-1,CASSQPLGTEAFF
TRBJ1-1,TRBV5-4,CASSLARFRDRGRDTEAFF
TRBJ2-5,TRBV7-8,CASSLRGLQTQYF
TRBJ2-7,TRBV7-6,CASSRNQGAGYEQYF
TRBJ2-3,TRBV2,CASSESGDTQYF
TRBJ2-1,TRBV4-2,CASSLIVVAGWTSGSDNEQFF
TRBJ1-1,TRBV18,CASTPGDTEAFF
TRBJ1-1,TRBV5-1,CASSVRQNTEAFF
TRBJ2-1,TRBV15,CATSSPGTGVLEQFF
TRBJ2-7,TRBV19,CASSEGPTRGQYF
TRBJ2-3,TRBV2,CASSEVGTDTQYF
TRBJ2-5,TRBV4-1,CASSSSPLTGSGAQYF
TRBJ1-4,TRBV4-3,CASSHGTVGEKLFF
TRBJ1-2,TRBV28,CASSLRPYYGYTF
TRBJ2-5,TRBV5-5,CASSLTSIFTETQYF
TRBJ2-7,TRBV28,CASSLLGQLYEQYF
TRBJ2-7,TRBV28,CASSYQREQPYEQYF
TRBJ1-2,TRBV4-2,CASSQDRGGNYGYTF
TRBJ2-7,TRBV7-3,CASSLILGNEQYF
TRBJ1-1,TRBV28,CASSSRVGWDTEAFF
TRBJ1-5,TRBV10-3,CAISASGGIGNQPQHF